One and the same sample provided the 3 T cell receptor beta chains below, sequenced in a study of blood T cell repertoires in COVID-19. Repertoires were generated with immunoSEQ multiplex PCR, while TCRdb's copy carries only in-frame clones and drops some. The table has under 200,000 clones, 75% to 90% seen once; the top ten hold 10% to 15%. Sequenced input: PBMCs or T cells enriched from blood (not recorded which). Every receptor here comes from a woman aged 55-70 years who had recovered from COVID-19.

The J gene is TRBJ1-1, the V gene TRBV14; D perhaps matches TRBD1 (6 bases). Germline V gives CDR1 SGHDN, CDR2 FVKESK. Trimming shortened V by 2 bases and J by 10 bases, and 20 bases separated the two germline ends. This CDR3 region has 15 residues. The CDR3 nucleotides read TGTGCCAGCAGCCAAAGGAATTGGGATAGGGGGGGAGCTTTCTTT. It yields the protein CASSQRNWDRGGAFF.

This CDR3 is CASSLRPGLAGGGEQFF. The CDR3 coding sequence is TGTGCCAGCAGTTTACGCCCGGGACTAGCGGGAGGGGGTGAGCAGTTCTTC. The genes are TRBV28 and TRBJ2-1, with TRBD2 matching over 16 bases. In germline, CDR1 is MDHEN, CDR2 SYDVKM. V lost 2 bases, J lost 9 bases, and 7 bases stayed unmatched. This CDR3 has 17 amino acids.

The J gene is TRBJ2-3, the V gene TRBV11-2; D remains unclear. Deletions cut 0 bases from V and 8 bases from J, with 12 bases between. The CDR3 spans 14 residues. Germline CDR1 SGHAT, CDR2 FQNNGV. The CDR3 sequence: CASSLDLPPGTQYF. Written as DNA, the CDR3 is TGTGCCAGCAGCTTAGATCTGCCGCCAGGTACGCAGTATTTT.